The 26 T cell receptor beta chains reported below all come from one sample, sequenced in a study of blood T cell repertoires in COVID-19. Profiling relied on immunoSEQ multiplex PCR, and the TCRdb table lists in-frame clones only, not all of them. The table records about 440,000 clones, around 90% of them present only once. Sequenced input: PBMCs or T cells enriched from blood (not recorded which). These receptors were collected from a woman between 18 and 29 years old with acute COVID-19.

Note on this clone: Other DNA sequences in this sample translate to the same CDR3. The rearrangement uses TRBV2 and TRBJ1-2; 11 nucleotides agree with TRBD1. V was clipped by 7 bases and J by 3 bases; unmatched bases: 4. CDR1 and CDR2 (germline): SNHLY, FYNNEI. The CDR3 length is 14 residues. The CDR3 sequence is CASTGQGAYYGYTF. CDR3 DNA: TGTGCCAGCACCGGACAGGGGGCCTACTATGGCTACACCTTC.

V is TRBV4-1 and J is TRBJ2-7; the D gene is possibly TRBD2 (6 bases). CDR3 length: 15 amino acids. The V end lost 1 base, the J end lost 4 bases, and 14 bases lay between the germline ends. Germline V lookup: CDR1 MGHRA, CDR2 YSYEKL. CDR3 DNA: TGCGCCAGCAGCCAAGTGACCGGAGGGATGTACGAGCAGTACTTC. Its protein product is CASSQVTGGMYEQYF.

CDR3 DNA sequence: TGTGCCAGCAGCTTAGTATCCGGCTCCTACGAGCAGTACTTC. This codes for CASSLVSGSYEQYF. The rearrangement links TRBV7-9 to TRBJ2-7, with D hard to call. Trimming cost V 1 base and J 0 bases, with 7 bases left between them. Germline CDR1 SEHNR, CDR2 FQNEAQ (reference sequence). The CDR3 has 14 amino acids.

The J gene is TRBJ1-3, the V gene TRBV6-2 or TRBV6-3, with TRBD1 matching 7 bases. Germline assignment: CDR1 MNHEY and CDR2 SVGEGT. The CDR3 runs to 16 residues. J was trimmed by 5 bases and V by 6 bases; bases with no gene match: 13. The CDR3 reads CASSPRNRGVRNTIYF. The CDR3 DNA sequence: TGTGCCAGCAGCCCTCGAAACAGGGGAGTTAGAAACACCATATATTTT.

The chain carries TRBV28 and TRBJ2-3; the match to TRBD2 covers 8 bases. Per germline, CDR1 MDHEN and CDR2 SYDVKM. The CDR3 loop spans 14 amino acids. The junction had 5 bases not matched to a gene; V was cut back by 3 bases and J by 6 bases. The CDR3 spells CASSFSGSGDTQYF. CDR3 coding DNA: TGTGCCAGCAGTTTCAGCGGGAGTGGGGATACGCAGTATTTT.

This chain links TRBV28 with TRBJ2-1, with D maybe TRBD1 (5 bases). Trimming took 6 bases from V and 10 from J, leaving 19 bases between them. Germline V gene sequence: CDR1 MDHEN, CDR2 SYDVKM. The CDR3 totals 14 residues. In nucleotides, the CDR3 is TGTGCCAGCAGCCTCTCCGACAGAAGCAGCGAGCAGTTCTTC. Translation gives CASSLSDRSSEQFF. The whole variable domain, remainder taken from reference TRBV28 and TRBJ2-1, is DVKVTQSSRYLVKRTGEKVFLECVQDMDHENMFWYRQDPGLGLRLIYFSYDVKMKEKGDIPEGYSVSREKKERFSLILESASTNQTSMYLCASSLSDRSSEQFFGPGTRLTVL.

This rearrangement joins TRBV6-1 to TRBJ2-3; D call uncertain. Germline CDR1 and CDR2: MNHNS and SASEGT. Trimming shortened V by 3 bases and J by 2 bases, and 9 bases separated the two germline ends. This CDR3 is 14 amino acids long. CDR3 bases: TGTGCCAGCAGTGAGGGCTATTACACAGATACGCAGTATTTT. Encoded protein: CASSEGYYTDTQYF.

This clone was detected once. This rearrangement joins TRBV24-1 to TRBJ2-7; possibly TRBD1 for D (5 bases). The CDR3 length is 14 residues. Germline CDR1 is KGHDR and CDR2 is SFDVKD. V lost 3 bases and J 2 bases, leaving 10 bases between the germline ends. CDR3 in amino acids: CATSDRQLPYEQYF. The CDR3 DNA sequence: TGTGCCACCAGTGATAGACAGCTGCCCTACGAGCAGTACTTC.

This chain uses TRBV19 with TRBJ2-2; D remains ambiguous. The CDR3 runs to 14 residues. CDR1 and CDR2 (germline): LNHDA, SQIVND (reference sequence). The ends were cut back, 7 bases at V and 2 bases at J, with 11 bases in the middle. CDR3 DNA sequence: TGTGCCAGTACGCGGCGGTCTAACACCGGGGAGCTGTTTTTT. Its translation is CASTRRSNTGELFF.

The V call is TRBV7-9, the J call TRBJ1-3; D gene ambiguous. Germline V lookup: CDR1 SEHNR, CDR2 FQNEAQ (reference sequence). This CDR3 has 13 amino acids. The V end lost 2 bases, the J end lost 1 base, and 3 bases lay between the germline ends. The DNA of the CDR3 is TGTGCCAGCAGCTTATCGTCTGGAAACACCATATATTTT. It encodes CASSLSSGNTIYF.

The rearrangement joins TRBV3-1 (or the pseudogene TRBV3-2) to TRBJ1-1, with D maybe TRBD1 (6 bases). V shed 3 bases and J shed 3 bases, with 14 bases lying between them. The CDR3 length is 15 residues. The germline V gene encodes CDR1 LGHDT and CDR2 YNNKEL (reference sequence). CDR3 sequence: CASSQETAGDTEAFF. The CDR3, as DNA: TGTGCCAGCAGCCAGGAAACCGCAGGGGACACTGAAGCTTTCTTT.

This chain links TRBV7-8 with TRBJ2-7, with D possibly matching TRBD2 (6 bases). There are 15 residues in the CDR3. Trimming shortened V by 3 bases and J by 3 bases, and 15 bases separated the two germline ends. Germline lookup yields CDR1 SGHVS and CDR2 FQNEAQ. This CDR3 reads CASSLGRGNYYEQYF. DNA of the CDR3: TGTGCCAGCAGCTTGGGGCGCGGGAACTACTACGAGCAGTACTTC.

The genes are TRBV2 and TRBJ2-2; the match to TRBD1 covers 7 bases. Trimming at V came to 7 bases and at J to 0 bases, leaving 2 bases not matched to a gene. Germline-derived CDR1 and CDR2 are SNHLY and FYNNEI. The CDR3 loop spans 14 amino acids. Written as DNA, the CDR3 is TGTGCCAGCACCGGGACAGCGAACACCGGGGAGCTGTTTTTT. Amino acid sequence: CASTGTANTGELFF.

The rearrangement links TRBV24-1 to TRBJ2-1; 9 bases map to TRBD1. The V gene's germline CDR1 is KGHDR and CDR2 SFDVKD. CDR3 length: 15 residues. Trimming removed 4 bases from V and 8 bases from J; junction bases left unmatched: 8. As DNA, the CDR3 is TGTGCCACCAGTGACCCAGGGACAGGGATGGATGAGCAGTTCTTC. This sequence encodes CATSDPGTGMDEQFF.

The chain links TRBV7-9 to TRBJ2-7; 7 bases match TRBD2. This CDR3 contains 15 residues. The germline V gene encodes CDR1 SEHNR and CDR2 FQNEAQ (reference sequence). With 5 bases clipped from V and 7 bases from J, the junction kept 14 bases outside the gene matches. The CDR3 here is CASSKGAGLPAEQYF. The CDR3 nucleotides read TGTGCCAGCAGCAAGGGAGCGGGGCTCCCAGCTGAGCAGTACTTC.

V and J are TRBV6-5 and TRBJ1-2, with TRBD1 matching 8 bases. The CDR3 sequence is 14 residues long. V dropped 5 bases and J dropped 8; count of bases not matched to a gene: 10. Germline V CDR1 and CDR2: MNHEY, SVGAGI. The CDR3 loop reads CASSTMDRVWGYTF. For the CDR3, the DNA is TGTGCCAGCAGTACTATGGACAGGGTATGGGGCTACACCTTC.

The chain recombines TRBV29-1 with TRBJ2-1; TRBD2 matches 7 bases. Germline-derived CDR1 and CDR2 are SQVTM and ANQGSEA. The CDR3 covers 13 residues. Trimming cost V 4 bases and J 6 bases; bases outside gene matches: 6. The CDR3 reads CSVAKGGVNEQFF. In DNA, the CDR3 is TGCAGCGTTGCGAAGGGAGGGGTCAATGAGCAGTTCTTC.

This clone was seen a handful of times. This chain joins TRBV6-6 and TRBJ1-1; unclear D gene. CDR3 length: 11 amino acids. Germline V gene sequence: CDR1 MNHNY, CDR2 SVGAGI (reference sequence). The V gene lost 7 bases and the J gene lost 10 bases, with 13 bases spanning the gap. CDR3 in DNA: TGTGCCAGCAAACAGACCGGTGGAGCTTTCTTT. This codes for CASKQTGGAFF.

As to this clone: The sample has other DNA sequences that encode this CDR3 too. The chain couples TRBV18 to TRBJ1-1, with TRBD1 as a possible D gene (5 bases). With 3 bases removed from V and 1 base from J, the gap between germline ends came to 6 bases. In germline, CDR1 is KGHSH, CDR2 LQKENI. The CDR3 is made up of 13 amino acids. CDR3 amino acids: CASSPGQNTEAFF. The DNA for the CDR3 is TGTGCCAGCTCACCGGGGCAGAACACTGAAGCTTTCTTT.

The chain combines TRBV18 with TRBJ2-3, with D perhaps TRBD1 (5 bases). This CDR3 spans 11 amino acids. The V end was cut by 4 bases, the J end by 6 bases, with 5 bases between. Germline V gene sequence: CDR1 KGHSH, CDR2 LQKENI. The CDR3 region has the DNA TGTGCCAGCTCACAGGGGGATACGCAGTATTTT. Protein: CASSQGDTQYF.

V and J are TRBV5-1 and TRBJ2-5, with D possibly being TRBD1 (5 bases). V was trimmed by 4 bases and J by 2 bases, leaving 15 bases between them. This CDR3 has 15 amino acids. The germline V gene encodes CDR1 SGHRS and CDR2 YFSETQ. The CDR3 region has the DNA TGCGCCAGCAGCCTATTAGGACAAGAGCAAGAGACCCAGTACTTC. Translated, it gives CASSLLGQEQETQYF. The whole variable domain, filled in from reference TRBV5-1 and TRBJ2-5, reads KAGVTQTPRYLIKTRGQQVTLSCSPISGHRSVSWYQQTPGQGLQFLFEYFSETQRNKGNFPGRFSGRQFSNSRSEMNVSTLELGDSALYLCASSLLGQEQETQYFGPGTRLLVL.

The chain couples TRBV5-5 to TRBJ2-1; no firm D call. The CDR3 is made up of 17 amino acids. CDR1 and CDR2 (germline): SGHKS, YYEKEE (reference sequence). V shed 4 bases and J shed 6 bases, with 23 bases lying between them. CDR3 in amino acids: CASSVPSDNSFSNEQFF. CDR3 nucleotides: TGTGCCAGCAGCGTGCCGTCAGACAATTCCTTTTCCAATGAGCAGTTCTTC.

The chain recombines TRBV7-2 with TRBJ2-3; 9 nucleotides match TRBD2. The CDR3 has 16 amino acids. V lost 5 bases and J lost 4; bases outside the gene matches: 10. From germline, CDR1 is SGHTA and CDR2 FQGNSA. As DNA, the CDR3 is TGTGCCAGCAGCCACTGGTCGGCGGGAGGGCCAGATACGCAGTATTTT. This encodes CASSHWSAGGPDTQYF.

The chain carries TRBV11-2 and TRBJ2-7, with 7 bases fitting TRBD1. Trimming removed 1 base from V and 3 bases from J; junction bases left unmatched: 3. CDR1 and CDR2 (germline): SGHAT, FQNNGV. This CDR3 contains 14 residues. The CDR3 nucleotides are TGTGCCAGCAGCTTAGGGGACAGAGGCTACGAGCAGTACTTC. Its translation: CASSLGDRGYEQYF.

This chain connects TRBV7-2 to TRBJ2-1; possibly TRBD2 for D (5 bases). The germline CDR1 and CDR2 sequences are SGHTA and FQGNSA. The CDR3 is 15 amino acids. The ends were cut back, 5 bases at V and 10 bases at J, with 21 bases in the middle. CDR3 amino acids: CASSLLNFGGYEQFF. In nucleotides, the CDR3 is TGTGCCAGCAGCCTCCTTAACTTTGGAGGCTACGAGCAGTTCTTC.

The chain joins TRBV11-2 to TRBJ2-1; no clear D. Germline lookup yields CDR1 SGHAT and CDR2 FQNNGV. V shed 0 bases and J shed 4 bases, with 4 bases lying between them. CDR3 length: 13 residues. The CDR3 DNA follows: TGTGCCAGCAGCTTAGACAGATACAATGAGCAGTTCTTC. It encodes CASSLDRYNEQFF.